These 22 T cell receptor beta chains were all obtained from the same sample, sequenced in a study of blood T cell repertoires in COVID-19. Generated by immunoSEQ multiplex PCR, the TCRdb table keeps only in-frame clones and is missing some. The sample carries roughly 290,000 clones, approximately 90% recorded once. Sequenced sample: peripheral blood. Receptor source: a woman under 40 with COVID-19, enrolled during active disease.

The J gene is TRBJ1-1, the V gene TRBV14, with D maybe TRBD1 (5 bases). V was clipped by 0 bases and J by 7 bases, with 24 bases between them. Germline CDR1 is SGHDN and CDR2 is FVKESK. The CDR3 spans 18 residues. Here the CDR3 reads CASSQDRAPRAGQREAFF. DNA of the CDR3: TGTGCCAGCAGCCAAGATCGCGCGCCCCGGGCAGGACAACGTGAAGCTTTCTTT.

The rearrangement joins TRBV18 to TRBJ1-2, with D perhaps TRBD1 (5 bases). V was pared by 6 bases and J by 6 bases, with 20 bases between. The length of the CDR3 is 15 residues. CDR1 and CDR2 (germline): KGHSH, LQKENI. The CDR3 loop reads CASSLPRGYEDGYTF. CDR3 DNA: TGTGCCAGCTCCCTCCCAAGGGGTTATGAAGATGGCTACACCTTC.

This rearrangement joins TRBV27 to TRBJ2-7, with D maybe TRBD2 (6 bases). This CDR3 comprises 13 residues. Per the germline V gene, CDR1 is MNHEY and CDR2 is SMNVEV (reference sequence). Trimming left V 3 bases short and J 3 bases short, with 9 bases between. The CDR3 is CASSFGRLYEQYF. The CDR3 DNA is TGTGCCAGCAGTTTTGGGAGGCTCTACGAGCAGTACTTC.

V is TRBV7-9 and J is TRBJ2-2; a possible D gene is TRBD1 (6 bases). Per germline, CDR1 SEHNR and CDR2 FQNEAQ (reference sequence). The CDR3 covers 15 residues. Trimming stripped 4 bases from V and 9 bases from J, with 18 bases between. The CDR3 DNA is TGTGCCAGCAGCTCCTTGGACAGAACCGGCCGGGAGCTGTTTTTT. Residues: CASSSLDRTGRELFF. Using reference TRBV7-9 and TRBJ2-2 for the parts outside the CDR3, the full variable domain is DTGVSQNPRHKITKRGQNVTFRCDPISEHNRLYWYRQTLGQGPEFLTYFQNEAQLEKSRLLSDRFSAERPKGSFSTLEIQRTEQGDSAMYLCASSSLDRTGRELFFGEGSRLTVL.

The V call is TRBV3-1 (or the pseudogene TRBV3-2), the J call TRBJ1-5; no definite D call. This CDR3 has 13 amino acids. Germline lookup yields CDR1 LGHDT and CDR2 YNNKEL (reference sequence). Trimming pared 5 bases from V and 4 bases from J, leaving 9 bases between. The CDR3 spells CASSIQLNQPQHF. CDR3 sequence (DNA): TGTGCCAGCAGCATTCAGTTGAATCAGCCCCAGCATTTT.

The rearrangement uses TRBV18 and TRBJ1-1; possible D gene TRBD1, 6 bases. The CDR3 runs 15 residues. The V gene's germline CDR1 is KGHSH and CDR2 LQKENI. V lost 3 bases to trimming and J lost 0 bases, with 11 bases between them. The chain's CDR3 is CASSPPGQLNTEAFF. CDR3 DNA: TGTGCCAGCTCACCGCCCGGACAGTTGAACACTGAAGCTTTCTTT.

This chain's CDR3 is CASRVSFSGNTIYF. The CDR3 bases are TGTGCCAGCAGAGTTAGTTTCTCTGGAAACACCATATATTTT. The gene calls are TRBV6-5 and TRBJ1-3; D is unclear. The germline CDR1 and CDR2 sequences are MNHEY and SVGAGI. The V and J ends lost 6 bases and 0 bases respectively, with 9 bases between them. The CDR3 is 14 residues long.

The CDR3 region has the DNA TGTGCCAGCAGTCCCCGACTAGCGGGAGTGCGGAACATTCAGTACTTC. This gives the protein CASSPRLAGVRNIQYF. This sequence joins TRBV28 and TRBJ2-4, with 12 nucleotides matching TRBD2. J lost 7 bases, V lost 5 bases, and 9 bases had no gene match. Germline CDR1 MDHEN, CDR2 SYDVKM. The CDR3 runs 16 residues.

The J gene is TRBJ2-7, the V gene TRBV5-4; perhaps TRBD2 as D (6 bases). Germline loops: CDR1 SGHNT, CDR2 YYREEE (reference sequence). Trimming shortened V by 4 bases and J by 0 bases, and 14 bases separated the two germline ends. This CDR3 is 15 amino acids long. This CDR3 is CASSGGTASSYEQYF. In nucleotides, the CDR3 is TGTGCCAGCAGCGGAGGGACGGCAAGCTCCTACGAGCAGTACTTC.

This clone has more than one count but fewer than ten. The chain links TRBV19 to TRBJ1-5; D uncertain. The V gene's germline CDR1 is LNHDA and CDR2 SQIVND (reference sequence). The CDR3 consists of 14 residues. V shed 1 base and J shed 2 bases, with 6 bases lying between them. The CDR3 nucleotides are TGTGCCAGTAGTATAGGTGCGGGCAATCAGCCCCAGCATTTT. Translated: CASSIGAGNQPQHF.

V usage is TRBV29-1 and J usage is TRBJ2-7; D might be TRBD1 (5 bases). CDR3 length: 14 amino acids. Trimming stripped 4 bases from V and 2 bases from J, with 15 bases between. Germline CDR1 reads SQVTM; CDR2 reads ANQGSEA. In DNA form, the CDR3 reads TGCAGCGTTGCAACCGGATCAGGGCCCTACGAGCAGTACTTC. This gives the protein CSVATGSGPYEQYF.

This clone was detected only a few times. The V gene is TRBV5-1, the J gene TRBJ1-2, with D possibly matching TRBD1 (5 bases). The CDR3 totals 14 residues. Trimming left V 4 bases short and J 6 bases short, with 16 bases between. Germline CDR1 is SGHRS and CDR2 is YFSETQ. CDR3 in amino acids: CASSPLGVRDGYTF. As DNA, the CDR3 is TGCGCCAGCAGCCCGTTAGGGGTTAGAGATGGCTACACCTTC.

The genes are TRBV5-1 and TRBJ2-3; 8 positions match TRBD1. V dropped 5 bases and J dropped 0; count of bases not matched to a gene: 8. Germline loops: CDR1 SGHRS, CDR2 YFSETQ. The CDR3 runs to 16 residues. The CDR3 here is CASRQDRGASTDTQYF. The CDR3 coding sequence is TGCGCCAGCAGGCAAGACAGGGGAGCTAGCACAGATACGCAGTATTTT.

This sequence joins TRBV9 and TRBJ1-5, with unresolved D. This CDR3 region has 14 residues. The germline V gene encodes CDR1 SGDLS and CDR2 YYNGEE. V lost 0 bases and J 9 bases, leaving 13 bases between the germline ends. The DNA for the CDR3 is TGTGCCAGCAGCGTAGGATCAGGTTTTGCGCCCCAGCATTTT. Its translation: CASSVGSGFAPQHF. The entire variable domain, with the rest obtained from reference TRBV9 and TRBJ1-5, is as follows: DSGVTQTPKHLITATGQRVTLRCSPRSGDLSVYWYQQSLDQGLQFLIQYYNGEERAKGNILERFSAQQFPDLHSELNLSSLELGDSALYFCASSVGSGFAPQHFGDGTRLSIL.

The CDR3 coding sequence is TGTGCCAGCAGCGGCGGACAGATGGTTAATGAAAAACTGTTTTTT. It is translated as CASSGGQMVNEKLFF. The chain recombines TRBV9 with TRBJ1-4, with a tentative D call TRBD1 (6 bases). The germline CDR1 and CDR2 sequences are SGDLS and YYNGEE. Trimming shortened V by 3 bases and J by 4 bases, and 13 bases separated the two germline ends. The CDR3 runs to 15 residues.

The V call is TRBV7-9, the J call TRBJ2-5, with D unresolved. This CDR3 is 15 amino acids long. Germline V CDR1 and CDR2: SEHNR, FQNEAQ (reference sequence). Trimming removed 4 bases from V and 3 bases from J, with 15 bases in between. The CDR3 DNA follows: TGTGCCAGCAGCTCAATCGACTCCCGGGAAGAGACCCAGTACTTC. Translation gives CASSSIDSREETQYF.

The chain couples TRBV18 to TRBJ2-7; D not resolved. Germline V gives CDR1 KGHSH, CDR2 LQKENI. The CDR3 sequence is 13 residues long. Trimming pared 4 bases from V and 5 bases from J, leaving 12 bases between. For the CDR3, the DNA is TGTGCCAGCTCACTTACCATACGGGACGAGCAGTACTTC. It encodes CASSLTIRDEQYF.

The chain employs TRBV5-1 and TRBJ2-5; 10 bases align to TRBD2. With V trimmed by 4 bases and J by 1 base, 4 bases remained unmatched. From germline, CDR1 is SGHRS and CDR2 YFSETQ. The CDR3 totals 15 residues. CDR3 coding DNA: TGCGCCAGCAGCATTAGCGGGAGGCCCCAAGAGACCCAGTACTTC. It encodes CASSISGRPQETQYF.

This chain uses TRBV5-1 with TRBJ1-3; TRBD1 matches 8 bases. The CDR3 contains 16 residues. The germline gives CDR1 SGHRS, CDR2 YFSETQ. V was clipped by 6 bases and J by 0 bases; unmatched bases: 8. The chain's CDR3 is CASTRTGYGSGNTIYF. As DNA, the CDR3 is TGCGCCAGCACCCGGACAGGGTACGGCTCTGGAAACACCATATATTTT. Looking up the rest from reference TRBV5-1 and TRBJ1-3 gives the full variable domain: KAGVTQTPRYLIKTRGQQVTLSCSPISGHRSVSWYQQTPGQGLQFLFEYFSETQRNKGNFPGRFSGRQFSNSRSEMNVSTLELGDSALYLCASTRTGYGSGNTIYFGEGSWLTVV.

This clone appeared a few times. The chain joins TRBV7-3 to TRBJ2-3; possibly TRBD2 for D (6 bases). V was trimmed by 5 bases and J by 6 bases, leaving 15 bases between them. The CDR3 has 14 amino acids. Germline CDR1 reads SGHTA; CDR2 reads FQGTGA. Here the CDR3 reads CASSPDYNEDTQYF. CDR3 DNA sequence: TGTGCCAGCAGCCCGGACTACAATGAGGATACGCAGTATTTT.

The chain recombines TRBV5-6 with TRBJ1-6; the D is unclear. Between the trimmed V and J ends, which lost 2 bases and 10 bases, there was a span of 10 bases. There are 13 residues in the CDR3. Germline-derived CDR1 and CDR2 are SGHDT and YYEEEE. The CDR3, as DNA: TGTGCCAGCAGCTTACCACGAGGGTCACCCCTCCACTTT. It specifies CASSLPRGSPLHF.

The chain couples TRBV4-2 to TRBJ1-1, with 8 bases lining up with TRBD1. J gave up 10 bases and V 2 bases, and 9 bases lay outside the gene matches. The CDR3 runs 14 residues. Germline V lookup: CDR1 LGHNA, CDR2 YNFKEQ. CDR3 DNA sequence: TGTGCCAGCAGCCAATCCGGGACAGGCAGGAGAGCTTTCTTT. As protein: CASSQSGTGRRAFF.